This TCR beta chain was identified during a study of multiple sclerosis patients with progressive multifocal leukoencephalopathy. Whole-study results and caveats: Lower normalized Shannon entropy suggested reduced TRB diversity in most PML patients. PML-onset expanded TRB clones were detectable before and during natalizumab therapy.

The data were produced by immunoSEQ multiplex PCR, yet TCRdb's version contains in-frame clones alone and is incomplete. In the table there are 25,000 to 35,000 clones, more than 75% of which are singletons. As to this clone: As yet, its antigen is unknown.

The CDR3 runs 16 residues. The V segment lost 1 base and the J segment 9 bases; nucleotides outside the gene matches: 11. From germline, CDR1 is LNHNV and CDR2 YYDKDF (reference sequence). Time point in this sample: before natalizumab initiation. All patients had prior interferon beta, and all PML patients were female. The TCR comes from a human donor with multiple sclerosis. Sequencing was carried out using PBMCs. The rearrangement joins TRBV15 to TRBJ2-4, with 8 bases fitting TRBD1. The CDR3 DNA reads TGTGCCACCAGCAGAGGGGCAGGGGGCGAGTTAGGCATTCAGTACTTC. Translated, it gives CATSRGAGGELGIQYF.